Below, one T cell receptor beta chain is given with its context. Its antigen is not identified. The repertoire was sequenced with immunoSEQ multiplex PCR; TCRdb's copy has only in-frame clones and lacks some. The sample includes 60,000 to 75,000 clones, more than 80% of them seen just once. This specimen comes from a study of OX40 agonist ivuxolimab in advanced cancers. Overall study findings and caveats: In the 0.1 to 3.0 mg/kg range, CD4+ and CD8+ blood T cells had expanded clonally by week 6. More expanded clones were found, on average, in CD8+ than in CD4+ T cells. Partial responders at 0.1-3.0 mg/kg had among the lowest clonal expansion.

Germline V gene lookup returns CDR1 SNHLY and CDR2 FYNNEI. After removal of 3 bases from V and 1 base from J, the junction contained 5 bases not matched to a gene. The CDR3 contains 15 residues. This TCR came from an adult with an advanced solid tumor such as melanoma, head and neck, liver or kidney cancer. Specimen: CD4+ or CD8+ T cells sorted from blood, collected in a trial of the OX40 agonist ivuxolimab. This rearrangement joins TRBV2 to TRBJ2-5; 7 nucleotides agree with TRBD1. This chain's CDR3 is CASSERSGGQETQYF. CDR3 DNA: TGTGCCAGCAGTGAGAGGTCAGGGGGCCAAGAGACCCAGTACTTC.